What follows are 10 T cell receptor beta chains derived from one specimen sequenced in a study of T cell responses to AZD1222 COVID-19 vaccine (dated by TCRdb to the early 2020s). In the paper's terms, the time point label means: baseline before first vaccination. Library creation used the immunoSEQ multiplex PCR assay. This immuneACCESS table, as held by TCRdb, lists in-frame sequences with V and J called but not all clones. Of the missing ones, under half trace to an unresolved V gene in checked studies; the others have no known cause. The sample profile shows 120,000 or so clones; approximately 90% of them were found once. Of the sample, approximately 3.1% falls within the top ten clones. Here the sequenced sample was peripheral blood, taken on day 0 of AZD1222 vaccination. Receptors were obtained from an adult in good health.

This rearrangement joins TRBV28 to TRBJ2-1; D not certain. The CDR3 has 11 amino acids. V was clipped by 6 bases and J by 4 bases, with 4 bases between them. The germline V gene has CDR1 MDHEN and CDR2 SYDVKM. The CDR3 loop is CASSTYNEQFF. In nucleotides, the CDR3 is TGTGCCAGCAGCACATACAATGAGCAGTTCTTC.

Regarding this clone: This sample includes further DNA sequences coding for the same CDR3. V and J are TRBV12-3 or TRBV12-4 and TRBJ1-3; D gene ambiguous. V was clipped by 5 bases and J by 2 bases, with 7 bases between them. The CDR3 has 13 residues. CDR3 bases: TGTGCCAGCAGTCTCGGCACTGGAAACACCATATATTTT. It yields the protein CASSLGTGNTIYF.

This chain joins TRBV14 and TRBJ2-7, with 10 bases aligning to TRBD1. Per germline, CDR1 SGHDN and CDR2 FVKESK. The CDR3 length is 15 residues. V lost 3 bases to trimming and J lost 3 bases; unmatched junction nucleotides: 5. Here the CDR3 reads CASSQGTGAVYEQYF. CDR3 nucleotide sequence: TGTGCCAGCAGCCAGGGGACAGGGGCAGTCTACGAGCAGTACTTC.

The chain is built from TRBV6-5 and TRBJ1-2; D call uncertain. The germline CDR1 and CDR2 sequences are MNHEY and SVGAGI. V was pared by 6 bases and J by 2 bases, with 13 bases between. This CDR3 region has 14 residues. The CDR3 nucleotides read TGTGCCAGCAGCAGAGATCCCAGCAACTATGGCTACACCTTC. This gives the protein CASSRDPSNYGYTF.

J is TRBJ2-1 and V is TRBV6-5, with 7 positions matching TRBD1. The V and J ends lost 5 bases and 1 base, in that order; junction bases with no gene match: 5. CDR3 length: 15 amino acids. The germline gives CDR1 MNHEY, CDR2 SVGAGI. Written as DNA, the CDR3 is TGTGCCAGCAGTCCAGGGGGAGTATCCTACAATGAGCAGTTCTTC. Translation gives CASSPGGVSYNEQFF.

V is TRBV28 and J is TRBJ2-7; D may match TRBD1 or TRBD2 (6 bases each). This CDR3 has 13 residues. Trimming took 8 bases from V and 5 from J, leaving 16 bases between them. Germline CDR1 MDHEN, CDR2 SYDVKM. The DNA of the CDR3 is TGTGCCAGCCTCCCGGGGGCCTGGGACGAGCAGTACTTC. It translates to CASLPGAWDEQYF.

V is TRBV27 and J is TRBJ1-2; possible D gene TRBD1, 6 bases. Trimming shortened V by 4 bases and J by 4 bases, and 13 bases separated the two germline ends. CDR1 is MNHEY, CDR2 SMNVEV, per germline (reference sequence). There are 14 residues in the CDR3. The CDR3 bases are TGTGCCAGCAGTTCGGCAGGGGCACTCTATGGCTACACCTTC. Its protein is CASSSAGALYGYTF.

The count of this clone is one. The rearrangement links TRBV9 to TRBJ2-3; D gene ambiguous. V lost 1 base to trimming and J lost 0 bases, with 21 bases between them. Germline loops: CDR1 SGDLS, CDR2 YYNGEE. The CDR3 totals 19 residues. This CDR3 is CASSVSPPGLRSSTDTQYF. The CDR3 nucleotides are TGTGCCAGCAGCGTATCTCCCCCCGGGCTGAGGTCTAGCACAGATACGCAGTATTTT.

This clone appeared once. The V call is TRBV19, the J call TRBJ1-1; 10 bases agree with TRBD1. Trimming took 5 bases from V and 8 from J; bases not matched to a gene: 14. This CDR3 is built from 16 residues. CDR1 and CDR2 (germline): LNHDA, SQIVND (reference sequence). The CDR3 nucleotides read TGTGCCAGTAGTCGACGGACAGGGGGAATGAAAGAGGAAGCTTTCTTT. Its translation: CASSRRTGGMKEEAFF.

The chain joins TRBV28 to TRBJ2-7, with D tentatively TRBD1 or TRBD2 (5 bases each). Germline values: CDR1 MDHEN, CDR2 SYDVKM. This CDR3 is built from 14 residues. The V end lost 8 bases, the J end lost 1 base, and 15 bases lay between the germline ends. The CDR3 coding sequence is TGTGCCAGCTCAGAGGGACGGAAATCCTACGAGCAGTACTTC. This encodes CASSEGRKSYEQYF.